This is a list of T cell receptor beta chains from one sample in a study of molecular identifiers for immune sequencing clone quantification. TCRdb itself ran the PCR reads through MiXCR, one entry per CDR3 protein. The sample holds around 82,000 distinct CDR3 sequences; around 19% are singletons and the top ten take roughly 0.8%. Source material: naive CD8+ T cells from blood, with Jurkat cell RNA spiked in. The receptors shown here come from a human donor in good health. Some libraries in this study had Jurkat cell RNA spiked in. Each CDR3 is given with its conserved first and last residue. D genes are given only for firm matches. A clone size is listed for some rows: how often the clone was seen (once, few, many), or a class if it is expanded.

.,TRBV20-1,TRBJ1-6,many,CSARDHGRTSSYNSPLHF,TGCAGTGCTAGAGATCACGGCAGGACGAGCTCCTATAATTCACCCCTCCACTTT
TRBD2,TRBV4-1,TRBJ2-3,.,CTSSQDSAGLSTDTQYF,TGCACCAGCAGCCAAGATTCAGCGGGGCTTAGCACAGATACGCAGTATTTT
.,TRBV29-1,TRBJ1-1,many,CSVEGVGGEGQF,TGCAGCGTTGAAGGGGTCGGCGGAGAGGGTCAGTTC
.,TRBV7-2,TRBJ1-6,many,CASSLFGDSPLHF,TGTGCCAGCAGCTTATTCGGGGATTCACCCCTCCACTTT
TRBD1,TRBV29-1,TRBJ1-4,many,CSVPTGVNEKLFF,TGCAGCGTACCGACAGGGGTAAATGAAAAACTGTTTTTT
.,TRBV7-7,TRBJ2-5,many,CASSRGPTGKETQYF,TGTGCTAGCAGCAGAGGGCCAACGGGGAAAGAGACCCAGTACTTC
.,TRBV5-1,TRBJ1-1,many,CASSLVPDPTEAFF,TGCGCCAGCAGCTTGGTCCCCGACCCCACTGAAGCTTTCTTT
TRBD1,TRBV12-3/TRBV12-4,TRBJ1-5,many,CASSPQGANNQPQHF,TGTGCCAGCAGTCCCCAGGGGGCGAACAATCAGCCCCAGCATTTT
.,TRBV7-2,TRBJ2-7,many,CASSYGQSSYEQYF,TGTGCCAGCAGCTACGGACAGAGCTCCTACGAGCAGTACTTC
TRBD1,TRBV11-2,TRBJ2-1,many,CASSLGQGSSYNEQFF,TGTGCCAGCAGCTTAGGACAGGGGAGCTCCTACAATGAGCAGTTCTTC
.,TRBV4-1,TRBJ2-7,many,CASSQDWRNDIPYEQYF,TGCGCCAGCAGCCAAGACTGGCGTAACGACATCCCCTACGAGCAGTACTTC
TRBD1,TRBV6-5,TRBJ2-1,many,CASSYLGTGHYNEQFF,TGTGCCAGCAGTTACCTGGGGACAGGGCACTACAATGAGCAGTTCTTC
.,TRBV15,TRBJ1-5,many,CATSRAPPLVQPQHF,TGTGCCACCAGCAGAGCCCCACCCCTCGTCCAGCCCCAGCATTTT
.,TRBV9,TRBJ2-3,many,CASSVYAGRYTQYF,TGTGCCAGCAGCGTTTATGCGGGCCGTTATACGCAGTATTTT
TRBD1,TRBV6-6,TRBJ2-1,many,CASRRLTGGIDNEQFF,TGTGCCAGCAGACGACTTACAGGGGGCATTGATAATGAGCAGTTCTTC
.,TRBV29-1,TRBJ2-3,many,CSVVKEYTDTQYF,TGCAGCGTTGTGAAAGAATACACAGATACGCAGTATTTT
TRBD1,TRBV30,TRBJ2-7,many,CAGGSDRDLGEQYF,TGTGCCGGGGGATCGGACAGGGACCTCGGCGAGCAGTACTTC